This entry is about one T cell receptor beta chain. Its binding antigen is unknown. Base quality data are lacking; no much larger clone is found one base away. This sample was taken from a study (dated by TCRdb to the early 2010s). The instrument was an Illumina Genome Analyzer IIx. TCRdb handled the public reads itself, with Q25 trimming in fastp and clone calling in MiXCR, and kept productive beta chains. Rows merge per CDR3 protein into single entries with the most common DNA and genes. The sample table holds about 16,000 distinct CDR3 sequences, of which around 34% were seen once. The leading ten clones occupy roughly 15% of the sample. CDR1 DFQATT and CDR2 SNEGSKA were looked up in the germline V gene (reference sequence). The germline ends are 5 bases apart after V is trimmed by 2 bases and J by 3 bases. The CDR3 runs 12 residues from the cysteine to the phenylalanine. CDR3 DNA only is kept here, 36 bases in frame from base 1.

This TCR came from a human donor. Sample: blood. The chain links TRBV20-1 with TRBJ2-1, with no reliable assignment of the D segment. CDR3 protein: CSARFGYNEQFF. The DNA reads TGCAGTGCTAGATTCGGCTACAATGAGCAGTTCTTC.